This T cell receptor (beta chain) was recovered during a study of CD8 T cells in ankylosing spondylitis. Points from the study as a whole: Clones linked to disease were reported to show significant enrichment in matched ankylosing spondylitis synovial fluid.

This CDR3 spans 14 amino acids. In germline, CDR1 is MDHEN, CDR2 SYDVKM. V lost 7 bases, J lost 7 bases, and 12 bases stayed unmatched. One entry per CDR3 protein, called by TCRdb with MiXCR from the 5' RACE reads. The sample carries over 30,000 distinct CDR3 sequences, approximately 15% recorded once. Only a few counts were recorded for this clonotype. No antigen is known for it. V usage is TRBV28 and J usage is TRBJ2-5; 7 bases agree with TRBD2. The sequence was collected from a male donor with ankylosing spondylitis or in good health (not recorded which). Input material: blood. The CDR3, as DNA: TGTGCCAGCACTCCTCGGCTAGCGGAGGCGACCCAGTACTTC. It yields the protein CASTPRLAEATQYF.